The clone carrying this T cell receptor (beta chain) turned up a few times. This record belongs to a study of response to subunit inactivated influenza vaccine. Germline lookup yields CDR1 MDHEN and CDR2 SYDVKM. Germline trimming cut 0 bases from V and 4 bases from J; bases unmatched to any gene: 0. The CDR3 runs to 14 residues. TCRdb processed the RT-PCR reads anew with MiXCR; each CDR3 protein has one entry. The table shows 600,000 to 700,000 distinct CDR3 sequences, with 14% occurring only once. The sequencing used PBMCs from blood, collected 14 to 15 days before vaccination. The chain links TRBV28 to TRBJ2-5, with 9 bases fitting TRBD2. This receptor was taken from a man aged 50 to 60 who received an inactivated influenza vaccine. CDR3 region: CASSLWRGGETQYF. For the CDR3, the DNA is TGTGCCAGCAGTTTATGGCGGGGGGGAGAGACCCAGTACTTC.